These 32 T cell receptor beta chains originate from one sample sequenced in a study of breast tumors, draining lymph nodes, adjacent tissues. The lymph nodes were axillary draining lymph nodes from breast cancer patients. TCRdb used MiXCR to reprocess the multiplex PCR reads, holding one entry per CDR3 protein. The sample consists of more than 200,000 distinct CDR3 sequences, approximately 30% of them appearing once. The sample was axillary lymph node tissue. These receptors came from a female donor with breast cancer. Some clones in this sample may be carry-over from other donors' samples.

The chain joins TRBV4-2 to TRBJ1-2; D might be TRBD1 (5 bases). V lost 0 bases to trimming and J lost 4 bases, with 9 bases between them. The CDR3 sequence is 14 residues long. Germline CDR1 is LGHNA and CDR2 is YNFKEQ. CDR3 nucleotide sequence: TGTGCCAGCAGCCAAGATGGAGGGGCCTATGGCTACACCTTC. It codes for CASSQDGGAYGYTF.

This clonotype showed up many times. CDR3 amino acids: CASSLVRAANTGELFF. As DNA, the CDR3 is TGCGCCAGCAGCTTGGTTCGAGCGGCGAACACCGGGGAGCTGTTTTTT. The rearrangement uses TRBV5-1 and TRBJ2-2; D is perhaps TRBD2 (5 bases). This CDR3 is 16 amino acids long. Germline CDR1 reads SGHRS; CDR2 reads YFSETQ. Trimming shortened V by 0 bases and J by 0 bases, and 9 bases separated the two germline ends.

This chain links TRBV11-2 with TRBJ2-4, with TRBD2 matching 8 bases. J was trimmed by 1 base and V by 4 bases; bases with no gene match: 0. Germline CDR1 SGHAT, CDR2 FQNNGV. The CDR3 runs 14 residues. CDR3 region: CASSSGGAKNIQYF. DNA for the CDR3: TGTGCCAGCAGCTCGGGGGGGGCCAAAAACATTCAGTACTTC.

This clonotype occurred a few times. A junction boundary mismatches the germline segment, possibly from a read error. This chain links TRBV6-2 or TRBV6-3 with TRBJ2-7; the match to TRBD2 covers 10 bases. This CDR3 contains 15 residues. Per the germline V gene, CDR1 is MNHEY and CDR2 is SVGEGT. The CDR3 region is CASSHSILAGVEQYF. In DNA, the CDR3 is TGTGCCAGCAGTCACTCGATTCTAGCGGGAGTCGAGCAGTACTTC.

This clonotype was detected ten times or more. V is TRBV28 and J is TRBJ2-3, with TRBD2 matching 7 bases. CDR1 is MDHEN and CDR2 is SYDVKM in the germline V gene. The CDR3 runs 15 residues. V lost 5 bases, J lost 6 bases, and 11 bases stayed unmatched. The CDR3 reads CASSPLGGGSDTQYF. For the CDR3, the DNA is TGTGCCAGCAGTCCCCTTGGGGGAGGGTCTGATACGCAGTATTTT.

CDR3 in amino acids: CASSSRTGTDEQYV. CDR3 in DNA: TGTGCCAGCAGCTCCCGGACAGGAACTGACGAGCAGTACGTC. The chain couples TRBV7-3 to TRBJ2-7; 7 bases align to TRBD1. The CDR3 has 14 residues. V was clipped by 4 bases and J by 5 bases; unmatched bases: 8. Looked up from germline, CDR1 is SGHTA and CDR2 is FQGTGA.

This clonotype was observed many times. The rearrangement uses TRBV15 and TRBJ2-3, with 7 bases that match TRBD1. V lost 5 bases, J lost 7 bases, and 15 bases stayed unmatched. Germline CDR1 LNHNV, CDR2 YYDKDF (reference sequence). This CDR3 region has 16 residues. DNA of the CDR3: TGTGCCACCAGCCCCGCCCGGGGAGACAGGGCAAATACGCAGTATTTT. Amino acid sequence: CATSPARGDRANTQYF.

Points on this clonotype: In this CDR3 the conserved last residue, phenylalanine or tryptophan, is missing, so a read error is likely. No DNA is shown, since the ends of the CDR3 on it are uncertain; the CDR3 is the one TCRdb lists. The J gene is TRBJ2-5, the V gene TRBV19; the table's D call, TRBD1, was not checked against the DNA. The CDR3 spans 18 residues, counting both ends. Germline lookup yields CDR1 LNHDA and CDR2 SQIVND (reference sequence). The CDR3: CASSTNSNRGPPKRPTTS.

The chain links TRBV2 to TRBJ2-2; the match to TRBD1 covers 8 bases. The trim removed 5 bases at V and 7 bases at J, leaving 9 bases unmatched. Germline V lookup: CDR1 SNHLY, CDR2 FYNNEI. The CDR3 spans 15 residues. In DNA, the CDR3 is TGTGCCAGCAGTACCACAGGGGGTTCCAACGGGGAGCTGTTTTTT. Its translation is CASSTTGGSNGELFF.

This clonotype came up many times. This rearrangement joins TRBV12-3 or TRBV12-4 to TRBJ1-2; no firm D call. This CDR3 comprises 13 residues. Deletions cut 3 bases from V and 7 bases from J, with 12 bases between. The CDR3 coding sequence is TGTGCCAGCAGTTTCTTTGGGTCCTTTGGCTACACCTTC. Residues: CASSFFGSFGYTF.

The chain couples TRBV6-1 to TRBJ1-1; D call uncertain. The CDR3 has 13 residues. V lost 1 base, J lost 1 base, and 4 bases lay in between. Germline lookup yields CDR1 MNHNS and CDR2 SASEGT. CDR3 sequence (DNA): TGTGCCAGCAGTGAAGTAGCGAACACTGAAGCTTTCTTT. This gives the protein CASSEVANTEAFF.

Many counts were recorded for this clonotype. The V gene is TRBV7-2, the J gene TRBJ2-7; D not certain. Germline lookup yields CDR1 SGHTA and CDR2 FQGNSA. The CDR3 loop spans 15 amino acids. Deletions cut 1 base from V and 4 bases from J, with 14 bases between. This CDR3 reads CASSLVEDYLYEQYF. The CDR3 DNA sequence: TGTGCCAGCAGCTTAGTAGAGGATTACCTGTACGAGCAGTACTTC.

Comments on this clonotype: It may be a read error: a sequence one base away is much more abundant. The rearrangement joins TRBV4-1 to TRBJ2-1; 7 bases map to TRBD2. Germline values: CDR1 MGHRA, CDR2 YSYEKL. This CDR3 comprises 16 residues. The CDR3 DNA reads as TGCGCCGGCAGCCAAGCATCGGGGGGAAGATACAATGAGCAGTTCTTC. Amino acid sequence: CAGSQASGGRYNEQFF.

This clonotype was picked up one time. The rearrangement links TRBV11-2 to TRBJ1-5; D is ambiguous. V was shortened by 1 base and J by 11 bases, with 15 bases between the two germline ends. Germline V gene lookup returns CDR1 SGHAT and CDR2 FQNNGV. The CDR3 is made up of 14 amino acids. The CDR3 is CASSLAQIEETQHF. DNA for the CDR3: TGTGCCAGCAGCTTAGCCCAGATAGAAGAGACCCAGCATTTT.

The V gene is TRBV20-1, the J gene TRBJ1-1; the match to TRBD1 covers 7 bases. The CDR3 is 16 residues long. CDR1 DFQATT and CDR2 SNEGSKA come from the germline V gene (reference sequence). V shed 3 bases and J 1 base; nucleotides not matched to a gene: 11. In DNA form, the CDR3 reads TGCAGTGCTAGGCGACAGGGTAATCGGGGGAACACTGAAGCTTTCTTT. Amino acid sequence: CSARRQGNRGNTEAFF.

Worth noting for this clonotype: A clone one base away is much larger, so this may be a read error. The chain links TRBV6-1 to TRBJ2-7; 11 bases map to TRBD1. The CDR3 runs 15 residues. Trimming at V came to 11 bases and at J to 2 bases, leaving 11 bases not matched to a gene. The germline V gene has CDR1 MNHNS and CDR2 SASEGT. Here the CDR3 DNA reads TGTGCCGGCACCCCGGACAGGGGGCCTCCCTACGAGCAGTACTTC. It is translated as CAGTPDRGPPYEQYF.

The chain combines TRBV27 with TRBJ2-3, with D possibly being TRBD1 or TRBD2 (6 bases each). Per the germline V gene, CDR1 is MNHEY and CDR2 is SMNVEV (reference sequence). Trimming cost V 4 bases and J 0 bases, with 14 bases left between them. CDR3 length: 16 residues. DNA for the CDR3: TGTGCCAGCAGTTCTAAAGGGGGGTCTAGCACAGATACGCAGTATTTT. It translates to CASSSKGGSSTDTQYF.

The rearrangement joins TRBV2 to TRBJ1-4, with D possibly TRBD1 on 5 matching bases. Germline V gives CDR1 SNHLY, CDR2 FYNNEI. Trimming cost V 7 bases and J 9 bases, with 21 bases left between them. There are 15 residues in the CDR3. CDR3 in amino acids: CASKPSGGGRQKLFF. In DNA, the CDR3 is TGTGCCAGCAAACCTAGCGGGGGGGGGAGGCAAAAACTGTTTTTT.

This clonotype was recorded at least ten times. The V gene is TRBV3-1, the J gene TRBJ1-3; no clear D. CDR3 length equals 14 residues. Trimming cost V 5 bases and J 0 bases, with 8 bases left between them. Germline CDR1 LGHDT, CDR2 YNNKEL (reference sequence). The DNA for the CDR3 is TGTGCCAGCAGCTTATCCGGCTCTGGAAACACCATATATTTT. Protein product: CASSLSGSGNTIYF. Full variable domain (rest looked up from reference TRBV3-1 and TRBJ1-3): DTAVSQTPKYLVTQMGNDKSIKCEQNLGHDTMYWYKQDSKKFLKIMFSYNNKELIINETVPNRFSPKSPDKAHLNLHINSLELGDSAVYFCASSLSGSGNTIYFGEGSWLTVV.

The chain carries TRBV29-1 and TRBJ2-5, with a tentative D call TRBD2 (5 bases). Per germline, CDR1 SQVTM and CDR2 ANQGSEA. This CDR3 comprises 13 residues. The CDR3 DNA reads TGCAGTTACTCGGGGTATTTCGGAGAGACCCAGTACTTC. It translates to CSYSGYFGETQYF.

This clonotype was counted many times. The chain combines TRBV3-1 with TRBJ2-1; 9 bases fit TRBD2. The CDR3 runs 15 residues. The germline CDR1 and CDR2 sequences are LGHDT and YNNKEL (reference sequence). The junction had 9 bases not matched to a gene; V was cut back by 2 bases and J by 10 bases. The CDR3 spells CASSQHASGTREQFF. CDR3 bases: TGTGCCAGCAGCCAACACGCTAGCGGGACACGAGAGCAGTTCTTC.

About this clonotype itself: This CDR3 is missing its conserved last phenylalanine or tryptophan, likely due to a read error. The chain combines TRBV7-2 with TRBJ2-5, with unresolved D. Germline-derived CDR1 and CDR2 are SGHTA and FQGNSA. V was clipped by 3 bases and J by 1 base, with 9 bases between them. The CDR3 spans 14 residues. The CDR3 sequence: CASSFYPTQETQYP. CDR3 DNA sequence: TGTGCCAGCAGCTTTTATCCGACCCAAGAGACCCAGTACCCC.

This clonotype was counted ten times or more. This chain uses TRBV24-1 with TRBJ2-1, with D uncertain. V lost 5 bases, J lost 2 bases, and 12 bases lay in between. Per the germline V gene, CDR1 is KGHDR and CDR2 is SFDVKD. The CDR3 has 15 amino acids. As DNA, the CDR3 is TGTGCCACCAGTGTTGGTGGGATCACCTACAATGAGCAGTTCTTC. Amino acid sequence: CATSVGGITYNEQFF.

V is TRBV29-1 and J is TRBJ1-2, with 8 bases matching TRBD1. This CDR3 contains 14 residues. CDR1 and CDR2 from the germline V gene are SQVTM and ANQGSEA. After removal of 2 bases from V and 4 bases from J, the junction contained 6 bases not matched to a gene. CDR3 sequence: CSVEPTGGIYGYTF. DNA for the CDR3: TGCAGCGTTGAACCCACAGGGGGTATCTATGGCTACACCTTC. The variable domain in full, completed from reference TRBV29-1 and TRBJ1-2, reads SAVISQKPSRDICQRGTSLTIQCQVDSQVTMMFWYRQQPGQSLTLIATANQGSEATYESGFVIDKFPISRPNLTFSTLTVSNMSPEDSSIYLCSVEPTGGIYGYTFGSGTRLTVV.

A few counts support this clonotype. Since no conserved phenylalanine or tryptophan closes the CDR3, a read error is the likely cause. The genes are TRBV7-9 and TRBJ2-5; no clear D. The ends were cut back, 0 bases at V and 3 bases at J, with 8 bases in the middle. The CDR3 consists of 14 residues. CDR1 and CDR2 from the germline V gene are SEHNR and FQNEAQ (reference sequence). The CDR3 loop reads CASSLARLEETQYL. As DNA, the CDR3 is TGTGCCAGCAGCTTAGCAAGGCTAGAAGAGACCCAGTACCTC.

This clonotype was observed many times. This sequence joins TRBV6-2 or TRBV6-3 and TRBJ1-5; tentatively, D is TRBD1 (5 bases). Germline assignment: CDR1 MNHEY and CDR2 SVGEGT. V was cut by 5 bases and J by 5 bases, with 16 bases left in between. The length of the CDR3 is 15 residues. CDR3 protein: CASSNYPGLDQPQHF. The CDR3 coding sequence is TGTGCCAGCAGTAACTACCCAGGGTTGGATCAGCCCCAGCATTTT.

This clonotype showed up many times. The chain couples TRBV3-1 to TRBJ2-7; D might be TRBD2 (6 bases). Germline CDR1 is LGHDT and CDR2 is YNNKEL (reference sequence). The CDR3 totals 15 residues. V was shortened by 6 bases and J by 0 bases, with 15 bases between the two germline ends. CDR3 amino acids: CASSPSGPSSYEQYF. For the CDR3, the DNA is TGTGCCAGCAGTCCGAGCGGGCCGAGCTCCTACGAGCAGTACTTC.

The table lists this clonotype with a few counts. The chain is built from TRBV6-1 and TRBJ2-3; a weak D match, TRBD2 (7 bases). The CDR3 spans 15 residues. Trimming stripped 6 bases from V and 4 bases from J, with 17 bases between. The V gene's germline CDR1 is MNHNS and CDR2 SASEGT. CDR3 DNA sequence: TGTGCCAGCAGCCATACCGGGGGGCCCCCAGATACGCAGTATTTT. Translation gives CASSHTGGPPDTQYF.

This clonotype was picked up many times. The V and J genes are TRBV20-1 and TRBJ2-5; 9 positions agree with TRBD1. Germline V gene data show CDR1 as DFQATT and CDR2 as SNEGSKA (reference sequence). V gave up 7 bases and J gave up 5 bases; unmatched junction bases: 11. The CDR3 is 14 residues long. The CDR3 region has the DNA TGCAGTGTTCGAGATGGGACAGGGAGCGAGACCCAGTACTTC. Translation: CSVRDGTGSETQYF.

This clonotype showed up many times. The chain links TRBV5-6 to TRBJ2-1; D uncertain. In germline, CDR1 is SGHDT, CDR2 YYEEEE. The CDR3 has 15 amino acids. The V end was cut by 0 bases, the J end by 5 bases, with 12 bases between. DNA for the CDR3: TGTGCCAGCAGCTTGGTCGGTGGAGTCGACAATGAGCAGTTCTTC. Amino acid sequence: CASSLVGGVDNEQFF. Using reference TRBV5-6 and TRBJ2-1 for the parts outside the CDR3, the full variable domain is DAGVTQSPTHLIKTRGQQVTLRCSPKSGHDTVSWYQQALGQGPQFIFQYYEEEERQRGNFPDRFSGHQFPNYSSELNVNALLLGDSALYLCASSLVGGVDNEQFFGPGTRLTVL.

Ten or more counts support this clonotype. The chain combines TRBV5-1 with TRBJ2-1; 7 bases line up with TRBD2. This CDR3 has 13 amino acids. With V trimmed by 4 bases and J by 7 bases, 5 bases remained unmatched. Germline CDR1 and CDR2: SGHRS and YFSETQ. The CDR3 is CASSSGTVNEQFF. As DNA, the CDR3 is TGCGCCAGCAGCAGCGGGACTGTTAATGAGCAGTTCTTC.

At least ten counts were recorded for this clonotype. The chain carries TRBV19 and TRBJ2-7; 7 positions agree with TRBD1. The V and J ends lost 5 bases and 5 bases, in that order; junction bases with no gene match: 6. There are 13 residues in the CDR3. Germline V gives CDR1 LNHDA, CDR2 SQIVND (reference sequence). Written as DNA, the CDR3 is TGTGCCAGTAGTCTCAACAGGGGCAACGAGCAGTACTTC. This gives the protein CASSLNRGNEQYF.